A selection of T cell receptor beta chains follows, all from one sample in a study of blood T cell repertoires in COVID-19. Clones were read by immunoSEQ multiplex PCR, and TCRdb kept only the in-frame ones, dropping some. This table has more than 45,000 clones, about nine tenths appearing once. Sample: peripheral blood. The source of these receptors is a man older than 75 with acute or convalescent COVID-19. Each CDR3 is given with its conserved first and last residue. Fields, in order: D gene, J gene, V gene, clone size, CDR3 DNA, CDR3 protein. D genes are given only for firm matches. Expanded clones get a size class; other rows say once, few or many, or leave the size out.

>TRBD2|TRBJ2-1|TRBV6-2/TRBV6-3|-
TGTGCCAGCAGTTGGCCCGGGACTAGCGGGGGGGCCAGTAATGAGCAGTTCTTC
CASSWPGTSGGASNEQFF
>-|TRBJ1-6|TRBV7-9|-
TGTGCCAGCAGCGTTACAGAGGGTTCACCCCTCCACTTT
CASSVTEGSPLHF
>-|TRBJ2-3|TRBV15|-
TGTGCCACCAGCAGAGGGGTAGCCACGCAGTATTTT
CATSRGVATQYF
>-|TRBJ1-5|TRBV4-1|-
TGCGCCAGCAGCGACGGACTTAGAAATCAGCCCCAGCATTTT
CASSDGLRNQPQHF
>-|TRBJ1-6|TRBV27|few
TGTGCCAGCAGTTTATCTGGACAGCATAATTCACCCCTCCACTTT
CASSLSGQHNSPLHF
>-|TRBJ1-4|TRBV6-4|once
TGTGCCAGCAGTGATCGGGCAACTAATGAAAAACTGTTTTTT
CASSDRATNEKLFF
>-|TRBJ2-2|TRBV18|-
TGTGCCAGCTCACTGCTGGGGCCAGAGAACACCGGGGAGCTGTTTTTT
CASSLLGPENTGELFF
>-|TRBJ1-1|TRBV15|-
TGTGCCACCAGCAAGACCAGGGTGAACACTGAAGCTTTCTTT
CATSKTRVNTEAFF
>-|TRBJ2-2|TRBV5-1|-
TGCGCCAGCAGCTTGCGACAGCCGCCGAACACCGGGGAGCTGTTTTTT
CASSLRQPPNTGELFF
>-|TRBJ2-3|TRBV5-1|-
TGCGCCAGCAGCTCCTGGGAGGCAGATACGCAGTATTTT
CASSSWEADTQYF
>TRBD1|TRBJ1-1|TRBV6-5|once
TGTGCCAGCAGAACAGGGGGCATCGCTGAAGCTTTCTTT
CASRTGGIAEAFF
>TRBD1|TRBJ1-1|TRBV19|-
TGTGCCAGTAGTATGGGGACAGGGCCTGTAATGAACACTGAAGCTTTCTTT
CASSMGTGPVMNTEAFF
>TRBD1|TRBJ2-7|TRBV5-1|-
TGCGCCAGCAGCCCAAGACAGGGACAGGGTGTAGTTAAGGAGCGGGACTACGAGCAGTACTTC
CASSPRQGQGVVKERDYEQYF
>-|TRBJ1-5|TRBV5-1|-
TGCGCCAGCAGCGCGGGGGCCAGCAATCAGCCCCAGCATTTT
CASSAGASNQPQHF
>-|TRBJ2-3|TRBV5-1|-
TGCGCCAGCAGCTCGCACGGTCTAGCGTCGGCTAGCACAGATACGCAGTATTTT
CASSSHGLASASTDTQYF
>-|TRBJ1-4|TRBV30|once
TGTGCCTGGAGTATTAAACTAGGGAAACTGTTTTTT
CAWSIKLGKLFF
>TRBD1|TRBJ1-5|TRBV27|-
TGTGCCAGCCAACGCCGACAGGGGGGAGGCAATCAGCCCCAGCATTTT
CASQRRQGGGNQPQHF
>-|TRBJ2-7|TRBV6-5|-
TGTGCCAGCAGTTTAAGGCGGGTCTCCTACGAGCAGTACTTC
CASSLRRVSYEQYF
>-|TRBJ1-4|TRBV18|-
TGTGCCAGCTCACTTAGAACCTCTACGGGTGGAGGGACGACTAATGAAAAACTGTTTTTT
CASSLRTSTGGGTTNEKLFF
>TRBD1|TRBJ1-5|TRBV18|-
TGTGCCAGCTCACCGGACAGGGGCAATCAGCCCCAGCATTTT
CASSPDRGNQPQHF
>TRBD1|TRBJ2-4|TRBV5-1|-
TGCGCCAGCAGCCGGGGACAGGTCCAAAACATTCAGTACTTC
CASSRGQVQNIQYF
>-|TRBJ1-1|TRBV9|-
TGTGCCAGCAGCCCCGGACACGAGATGAACACTGAAGCTTTCTTT
CASSPGHEMNTEAFF
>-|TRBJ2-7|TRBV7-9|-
TGTGCCAGCAGCCTTGGGCAGGGTGGCGACGAGCAGTACTTC
CASSLGQGGDEQYF
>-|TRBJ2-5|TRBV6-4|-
TGTGCCAGCAGTGAAAAGCTAGCAGCGACCCAGTACTTC
CASSEKLAATQYF
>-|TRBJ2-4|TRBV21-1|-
TGTGCCAGCAGCAAAGAACGACAGGACTTCTTCTTTTCGGCCAAAAACATTCAGTACTTC
CASSKERQDFFFSAKNIQYF
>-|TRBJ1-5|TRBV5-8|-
TGTGCCAGCAGCCTGGAGCCCTATCAGCCCCAGCATTTT
CASSLEPYQPQHF
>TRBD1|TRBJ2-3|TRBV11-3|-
TGTGCCAGCAGCGCAGGGACAGGGTTCCAAAATACGCAGTATTTT
CASSAGTGFQNTQYF
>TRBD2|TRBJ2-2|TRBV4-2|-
TGTGCCAGCAGCGTAGGCCCTGTCACTAGCGGGGGGGCAGGAACCGGGGAGCTGTTTTTT
CASSVGPVTSGGAGTGELFF
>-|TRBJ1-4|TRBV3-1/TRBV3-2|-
TGTGCCAGCAGCCCGGCGGAGGAAAAACTGTTTTTT
CASSPAEEKLFF
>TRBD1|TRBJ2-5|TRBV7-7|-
TGTGCTAGCAGCCGGGGACAGGGTGCCGAGACCCAGTACTTC
CASSRGQGAETQYF
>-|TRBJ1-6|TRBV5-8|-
TGTGCCAGCAGCTTGTTGGGGCAGGGTCGTAGTTCACCCCTCCACTTT
CASSLLGQGRSSPLHF
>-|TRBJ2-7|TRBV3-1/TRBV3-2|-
TGTGCCAGCAGCCAAAGGACAGTGACCTACGAGCAGTACTTC
CASSQRTVTYEQYF
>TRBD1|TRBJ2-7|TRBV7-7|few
TGTGCTAGCAGCCACGCGACAGGGGTCCCCTACGAGCAGTACTTC
CASSHATGVPYEQYF
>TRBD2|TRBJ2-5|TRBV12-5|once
TGTGCTAGTGGTTTGGGGGGACTAGCCCAAGAGACCCAGTACTTC
CASGLGGLAQETQYF
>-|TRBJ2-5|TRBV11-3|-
TGTGCCAGCAGCTTAGGGGCTAGCCCCGAGACCCAGTACTTC
CASSLGASPETQYF
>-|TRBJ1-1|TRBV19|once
TGTGCCAGTAGTAATGACAGACGGAACACTGAAGCTTTCTTT
CASSNDRRNTEAFF
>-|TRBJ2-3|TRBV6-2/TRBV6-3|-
TGTGCCAGCAGCCCCTACCCCAGCACAGATACGCAGTATTTT
CASSPYPSTDTQYF
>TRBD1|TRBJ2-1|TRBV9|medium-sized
TGTGCCAGCAGCTTCGACAGGGGTGAGCAGTTCTTC
CASSFDRGEQFF
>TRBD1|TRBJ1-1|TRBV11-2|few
TGTGCCAGCAGCTTAGGGGGGACAGATGAAGCTTTCTTT
CASSLGGTDEAFF
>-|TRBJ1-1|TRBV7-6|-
TGTGCCAGCAGCCCGAGGTCCGGTAGCCCGATGAACACTGAAGCTTTCTTT
CASSPRSGSPMNTEAFF